This is a list of T cell receptor beta chains from one sample in a study of regulatory T cells in long-lasting Graves disease. Each CDR3 protein gets one entry after TCRdb re-called the multiplex PCR reads with MiXCR. The profile shows about 470,000 distinct CDR3 sequences, roughly 21% of them singletons. Source: peripheral blood mononuclear cells (PBMCs), taken when the disease was refractory, from a patient treated with antithyroid drugs. These receptors all come from a female donor with Graves disease. Both conserved end residues are part of each CDR3.

V: TRBV2
J: TRBJ2-7
CDR3: CASSEHEQYF

V: TRBV27
J: TRBJ2-7
CDR3: CASSLKGNWGSYEQYF

V: TRBV28
J: TRBJ1-5
CDR3: CASSRVEGGDQPQHF

V: TRBV2
J: TRBJ1-6
CDR3: CASRRGGGDRNSPLHF

V: TRBV9
J: TRBJ1-2
CDR3: CASSVDRGGGYGYTF

V: TRBV29-1
J: TRBJ1-1
CDR3: CSVERRGNTEAFF

V: TRBV27
J: TRBJ2-5
CDR3: CASSMGAGGRGETQYF

V: TRBV7-2
J: TRBJ2-5
CDR3: CASSLGSGRTGTQYF

V: TRBV6-2/TRBV6-3
J: TRBJ2-5
CDR3: CASSYSGLAGETQYF

V: TRBV9
J: TRBJ2-5
CDR3: CASGSPLQETQYF